The next 15 T cell receptor beta chains were all read from a single sample in a study of cytomegalovirus exposure and HLA in healthy donors. The PCR ran on 60 Vbeta and 13 Jbeta primers. Assay used: immunoSEQ multiplex PCR; TCRdb lists only in-frame clones, some missing. The sample has about 140,000 clones, around 57% seen once. Sequencing used PBMCs. The receptors come from a male donor in good health and CMV-seronegative.

The chain is built from TRBV4-3 and TRBJ2-1; D remains unclear. Trimming took off 3 bases at V and 6 bases at J, with 9 bases between the two ends. The CDR3 loop spans 13 amino acids. Germline-derived CDR1 and CDR2 are LGHNA and YSLEER. The CDR3 nucleotides read TGCGCCAGCAGCCAGCGAAGTACCAATGAGCAGTTCTTC. Encoded protein: CASSQRSTNEQFF.

The table lists this clone with a few counts. V gene TRBV9 combines with J gene TRBJ2-7; 12 nucleotides match TRBD2. Germline values: CDR1 SGDLS, CDR2 YYNGEE. This CDR3 has 16 amino acids. V gave up 3 bases and J gave up 0 bases; unmatched junction bases: 4. CDR3 region: CASSAQLAGGSYEQYF. The CDR3 DNA follows: TGTGCCAGCAGCGCCCAACTAGCGGGGGGCTCCTACGAGCAGTACTTC.

The CDR3: CAWNCELSEAFF. The CDR3 DNA sequence: TGTGCCTGGAACTGCGAGTTGAGTGAAGCTTTCTTT. V usage is TRBV30 and J usage is TRBJ1-1; D is unclear. The germline gives CDR1 GTSNPN, CDR2 SVGIG (reference sequence). V was pared by 4 bases and J by 7 bases, with 13 bases between. The CDR3 is 12 amino acids. Filled out from reference TRBV30 and TRBJ1-1, the complete variable domain reads SQTIHQWPATLVQPVGSPLSLECTVEGTSNPNLYWYRQAAGRGLQLLFYSVGIGQISSEVPQNLSASRPQDRQFILSSKKLLLSDSGFYLCAWNCELSEAFFGQGTRLTVV.

V and J are TRBV2 and TRBJ1-1, with a weak D call TRBD1 (5 bases). CDR3 length: 14 residues. V was trimmed by 6 bases and J by 5 bases, leaving 16 bases between them. The germline gives CDR1 SNHLY, CDR2 FYNNEI. The CDR3 region is CASRTRSGGTEAFF. As DNA, the CDR3 is TGTGCCAGCAGGACTAGATCCGGGGGAACTGAAGCTTTCTTT. Full variable domain (rest looked up from reference TRBV2 and TRBJ1-1): EPEVTQTPSHQVTQMGQEVILRCVPISNHLYFYWYRQILGQKVEFLVSFYNNEISEKSEIFDDQFSVERPDGSNFTLKIRSTKLEDSAMYFCASRTRSGGTEAFFGQGTRLTVV.

The V call is TRBV20-1, the J call TRBJ1-2; D remains unclear. V was shortened by 0 bases and J by 7 bases, with 6 bases between the two germline ends. In germline, CDR1 is DFQATT, CDR2 SNEGSKA (reference sequence). This CDR3 contains 11 residues. The CDR3 region has the DNA TGCAGTGCTAGAGATGAGGGTGGCTACACCTTC. Its translation: CSARDEGGYTF.

Only a few counts were recorded for this clone. V usage is TRBV14 and J usage is TRBJ2-1; no clear D. Trimming shortened V by 4 bases and J by 12 bases, and 10 bases separated the two germline ends. CDR3 length: 11 residues. Germline CDR1 reads SGHDN; CDR2 reads FVKESK. The CDR3 nucleotides are TGTGCCAGCAGCCTTAGCCGCCGGCAGTTCTTC. Translating it yields CASSLSRRQFF.

This clone was detected a few times. The chain couples TRBV27 to TRBJ2-1, with TRBD2 matching 8 bases. The CDR3 has 19 residues. Germline V gene sequence: CDR1 MNHEY, CDR2 SMNVEV (reference sequence). V lost 0 bases, J lost 0 bases, and 10 bases stayed unmatched. CDR3 protein: CASSLSMALAGSSYNEQFF. The CDR3 DNA reads as TGTGCCAGCAGTTTATCGATGGCCTTAGCGGGGAGCTCCTACAATGAGCAGTTCTTC.

This chain uses TRBV6-1 with TRBJ1-2; 7 positions match TRBD1. CDR1 is MNHNS and CDR2 is SASEGT in the germline V gene. Trimming at V came to 5 bases and at J to 2 bases, leaving 2 bases not matched to a gene. The CDR3 has 13 amino acids. The DNA of the CDR3 is TGTGCCAGCAGTCCGACAGGGAACTATGGCTACACCTTC. Its translation: CASSPTGNYGYTF.

The chain links TRBV29-1 to TRBJ2-5, with 8 bases that match TRBD1. The DNA matches TRBJ2-7 better at its end, which makes the J call doubtful. Germline CDR1 SQVTM, CDR2 ANQGSEA. The CDR3 runs to 12 residues. DNA for the CDR3: TGCAGCGGTCGACAGGGGTCGGGCGAGCAGTACTTC. Protein sequence: CSGRQGSGEQYF.

A few counts support this clone. The chain combines TRBV4-1 with TRBJ1-6; 10 nucleotides agree with TRBD1. Germline CDR1 is MGHRA and CDR2 is YSYEKL. V shed 2 bases and J 7 bases; nucleotides not matched to a gene: 5. This CDR3 has 16 residues. As DNA, the CDR3 is TGCGCCAGCAGCCAACGACAGGGGGCTCAGAATTCACCCCTCCACTTT. Its translation: CASSQRQGAQNSPLHF.

The chain recombines TRBV18 with TRBJ2-3, with no clear D. Trimming stripped 0 bases from V and 2 bases from J, with 6 bases between. The germline V gene has CDR1 KGHSH and CDR2 LQKENI. There are 14 residues in the CDR3. In nucleotides, the CDR3 is TGTGCCAGCTCACCACCCTATACCACAGATACGCAGTATTTT. Protein: CASSPPYTTDTQYF.

This clone has only a few counts. The chain links TRBV11-2 to TRBJ1-1; the D gene is possibly TRBD1 (5 bases). CDR3 length equals 15 residues. Trimming took off 5 bases at V and 0 bases at J, with 13 bases between the two ends. In germline, CDR1 is SGHAT, CDR2 FQNNGV. CDR3 bases: TGTGCCAGCAGCCGCGTGCCAGGGCTGAACACTGAAGCTTTCTTT. This codes for CASSRVPGLNTEAFF.

The V and J genes are TRBV10-3 and TRBJ2-5; D is perhaps TRBD2 (7 bases). Per the germline V gene, CDR1 is ENHRY and CDR2 is SYGVKD. V lost 6 bases and J lost 1, with 15 bases in between. The length of the CDR3 is 15 residues. In DNA form, the CDR3 reads TGTGCCATCAGCGGGGGGACACCCTTCCAAGAGACCCAGTACTTC. Encoded protein: CAISGGTPFQETQYF.

A remark on this clone: The junction shows a germline mismatch at one end, possibly a read error. This chain connects TRBV28 to TRBJ1-2, with D maybe TRBD1 (5 bases). The CDR3 length is 12 residues. CDR1 is MDHEN and CDR2 is SYDVKM in the germline V gene. The DNA of the CDR3 is TGTGCCAGCACTCCCAGCAGGGCTGGCTACCCCTTC. Translating it yields CASTPSRAGYPF.

The V call is TRBV5-1, the J call TRBJ2-2, with TRBD2 matching 7 bases. This CDR3 contains 17 residues. V lost 3 bases, J lost 2 bases, and 10 bases stayed unmatched. Germline CDR1 SGHRS, CDR2 YFSETQ. For the CDR3, the DNA is TGCGCCAGCAGCTCCCCCCACGGGGGGTCAAACACCGGGGAGCTGTTTTTT. Its translation: CASSSPHGGSNTGELFF. Looking up the rest from reference TRBV5-1 and TRBJ2-2 gives the full variable domain: KAGVTQTPRYLIKTRGQQVTLSCSPISGHRSVSWYQQTPGQGLQFLFEYFSETQRNKGNFPGRFSGRQFSNSRSEMNVSTLELGDSALYLCASSSPHGGSNTGELFFGEGSRLTVL.